This record concerns one T cell receptor beta chain sequence. This clonotype was counted ten times or more. There is no known antigen for this receptor. Base qualities are not recorded, but no much larger clone differs from it by a single base. The roughly 38 donors, aged roughly 6 to 95 years, were systemically healthy Caucasian individuals from Russia. About 9.6 milliliters of peripheral blood were collected from each donor into EDTA-treated Vacutainer tubes. Ficoll-Paque density-gradient centrifugation was used to isolate PBMCs, with at least 6.5 million per sample. Total RNA, at least 6 micrograms per sample, was extracted from PBMCs with Trizol reagent. For every donor, flow cytometry on a PBMC aliquot measured the percentage of naive CD45RAhigh/CD27high T cells. This record belongs to a study of blood T cells in healthy people across ages (dated by TCRdb to the mid-2010s). Context from the whole study: In model experiments, template switching captured about one uniquely barcoded TCR beta cDNA molecule for every two T cells. To track age-related changes in TCR beta repertoire diversity, the study relied on deep sequencing normalized with unique cDNA molecular identifiers. Four age groups were formed from the donors: young (average roughly 16 years), middle-aged (approximately 42), aged (approximately 60) and long-lived (approximately 78). Donors of different ages were randomly distributed across sequencing lanes to avoid experimental bias. Using the same blood draw, the study looked at two additional independent replicas of 1 million unique cDNA reads for two donors, one aged 18 to 30 and the other aged 80 or older. On the study overall, not on this receptor specifically: Observed TCR beta diversity per million T cells fell roughly linearly with age, and a significant reduction was already apparent by age around 40. Total diversity estimates from one million sequenced T cells were considered lower bounds and underestimates. Because the CMV infection status of the donors was unknown, age-related changes in expanded clonotypes may potentially have been confounded. Compared with the aged group, the long-lived group had more naive CD4+ T cells, fewer expanded clones and increased TCR diversity, a pattern suggesting age selection. Observed TCR beta diversity correlated strongly with the percentage of naive T cells measured by flow cytometry. Because profiling used bulk unsorted PBMCs, naive and antigen-experienced compartments could not be compared conclusively.

Library preparation was by 5' RACE. Sequencing was performed on an Illumina HiSeq 2500. A second PCR of about 6 to 12 cycles was performed with a sample-barcoded 5' primer and a J-beta primer mix. A template-switch 5' adaptor carrying 12 random nucleotides introduced a unique molecular identifier onto each TCR beta cDNA molecule. Each sample yielded at least 2.5 million CDR3-containing paired-end reads. All of the RNA was converted into first-strand cDNA using the Mint cDNA synthesis kit, with a TRBC-specific oligonucleotide serving as the primer. All cDNA was treated with uracil-DNA glycosylase and then went through a first 18-cycle PCR with the universal primers M1SS and BC2_uni_R. Concerning the study's data processing: For normalization, 1 million high-quality reads were randomly selected from each sample, with every read carrying a distinct molecular identifier. Instead of being binned into consensus sequences, reads with shared molecular identifiers were discarded. MiTCR, with a Q25 quality threshold and the strictest error-elimination algorithm, was used for CDR3 identification, clonotype clustering and error correction. Lower-bound total TCR beta diversity was estimated with a nonparametric unseen species model using Euler transformation. TCRdb reanalyzed the raw reads on its own, using fastp at Q25 for trimming and MiXCR for clone calling, and kept in-frame beta chains. Under each unique CDR3 protein, matching rows form one entry showing the most common genes and DNA. The V and J calls were not made by the authors but by TCRdb's processing. The sample table lists 630,000 or so distinct CDR3 sequences, 32% of them with a count of one. The ten biggest clones cover approximately 15% of the sample.

V lost 2 bases and J lost 3 bases; the stretch between them is 14 bases long. The CDR3 spans 15 residues, from the cysteine through the phenylalanine. The sequence is cut down to CDR3 DNA, 45 bases in frame from base 1. The germline V gene sets CDR1 to SGHRS and CDR2 to YFSETQ. The chain couples TRBV5-1 to TRBJ1-1; the D gene cannot be named for sure. The sequence was obtained from a woman aged 80 or over in good health. Donor details come from another sample of the same person, matched by shared clones. The sample was blood. The CDR3 in this case is CASSFGGRTYTEAFF. The sequenced DNA is TGCGCCAGCAGCTTCGGCGGGCGAACCTACACTGAAGCTTTCTTT.